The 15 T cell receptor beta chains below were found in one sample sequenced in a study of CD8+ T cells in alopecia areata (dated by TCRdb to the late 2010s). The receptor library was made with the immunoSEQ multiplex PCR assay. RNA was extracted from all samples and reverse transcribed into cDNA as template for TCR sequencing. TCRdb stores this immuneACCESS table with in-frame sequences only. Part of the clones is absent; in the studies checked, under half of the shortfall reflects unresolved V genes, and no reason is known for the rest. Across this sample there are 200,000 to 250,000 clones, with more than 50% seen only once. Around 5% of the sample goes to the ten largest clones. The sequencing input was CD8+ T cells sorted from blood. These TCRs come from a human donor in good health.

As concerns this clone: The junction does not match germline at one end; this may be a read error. The DNA of the CDR3 is TGTGCCAGCAGCCCCCACACCGACCTGTCCCGCTTC. This encodes CASSPHTDLSRF. The chain carries TRBV9 and TRBJ2-4; D uncertain. This CDR3 is 12 amino acids long. Germline CDR1 reads SGDLS; CDR2 reads YYNGEE.

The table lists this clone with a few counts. CDR3 coding DNA: TGCAGCGTTGAAAGGACTAGCGGGGGAGACGAGCAGTACTTC. This sequence encodes CSVERTSGGDEQYF. The gene calls are TRBV29-1 and TRBJ2-7; 13 nucleotides agree with TRBD2. The CDR3 covers 14 residues. V trimming: 2 bases; J trimming: 5 bases; junction bases outside the gene matches: 3. CDR1 and CDR2 (germline): SQVTM, ANQGSEA.

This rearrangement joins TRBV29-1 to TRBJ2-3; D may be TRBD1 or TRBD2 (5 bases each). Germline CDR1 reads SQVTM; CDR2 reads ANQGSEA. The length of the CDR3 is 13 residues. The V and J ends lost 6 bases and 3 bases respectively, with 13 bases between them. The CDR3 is CSVPGTITDTQYF. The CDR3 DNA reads TGCAGCGTACCGGGGACGATAACAGATACGCAGTATTTT.

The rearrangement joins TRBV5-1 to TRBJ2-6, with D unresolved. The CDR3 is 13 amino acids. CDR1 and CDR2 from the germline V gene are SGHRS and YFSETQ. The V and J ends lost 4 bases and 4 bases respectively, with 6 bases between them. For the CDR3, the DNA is TGCGCCAGCAGCCCAACCGGGGCCAACGTCCTGACTTTC. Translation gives CASSPTGANVLTF.

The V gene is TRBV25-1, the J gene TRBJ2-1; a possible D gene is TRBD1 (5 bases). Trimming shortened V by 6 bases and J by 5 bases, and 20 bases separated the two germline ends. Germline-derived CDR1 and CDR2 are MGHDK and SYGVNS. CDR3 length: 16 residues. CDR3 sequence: CASSVGAFISNNEQFF. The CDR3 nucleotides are TGTGCCAGCAGCGTTGGGGCGTTCATATCTAACAATGAGCAGTTCTTC.

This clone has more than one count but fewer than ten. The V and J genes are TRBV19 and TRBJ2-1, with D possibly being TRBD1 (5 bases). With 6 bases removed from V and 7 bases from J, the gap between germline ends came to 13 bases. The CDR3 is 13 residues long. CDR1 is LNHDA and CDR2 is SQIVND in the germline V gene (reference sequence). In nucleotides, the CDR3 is TGTGCCAGTAGCCCCTGGTCAGGGAATGAGCAGTTCTTC. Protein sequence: CASSPWSGNEQFF.

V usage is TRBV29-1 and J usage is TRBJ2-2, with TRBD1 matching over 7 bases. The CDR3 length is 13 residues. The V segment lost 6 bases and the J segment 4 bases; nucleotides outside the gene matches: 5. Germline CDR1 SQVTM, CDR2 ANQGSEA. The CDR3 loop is CSVGTATTGELFF. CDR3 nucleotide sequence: TGCAGCGTCGGGACAGCCACCACCGGGGAGCTGTTTTTT.

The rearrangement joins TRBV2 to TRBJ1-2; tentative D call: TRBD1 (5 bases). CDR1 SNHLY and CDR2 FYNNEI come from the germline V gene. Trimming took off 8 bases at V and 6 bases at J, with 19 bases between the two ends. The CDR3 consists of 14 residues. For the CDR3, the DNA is TGTGCCAGCTGGGGCGGCTGGGGGGACCATGGCTACACCTTC. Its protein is CASWGGWGDHGYTF.

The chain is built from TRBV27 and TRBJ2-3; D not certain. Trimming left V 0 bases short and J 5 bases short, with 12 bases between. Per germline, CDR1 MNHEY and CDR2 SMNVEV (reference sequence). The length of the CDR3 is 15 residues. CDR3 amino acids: CASSLSPVGLDTQYF. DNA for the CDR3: TGTGCCAGCAGTTTATCCCCGGTGGGCCTAGATACGCAGTATTTT.

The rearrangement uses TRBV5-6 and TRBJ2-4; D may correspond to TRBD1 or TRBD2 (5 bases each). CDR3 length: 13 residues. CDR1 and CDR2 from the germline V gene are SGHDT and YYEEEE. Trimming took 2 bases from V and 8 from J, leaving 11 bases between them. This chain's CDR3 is CASSFGTVDIQYF. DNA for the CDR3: TGTGCCAGCAGCTTTGGGACCGTGGACATTCAGTACTTC.

The CDR3 here is CASRTTGEGLTDTQYF. As DNA, the CDR3 is TGTGCCAGCAGGACGACAGGGGAAGGGTTGACAGATACGCAGTATTTT. This sequence joins TRBV5-4 and TRBJ2-3; 8 nucleotides match TRBD1. The CDR3 totals 16 residues. The ends lost 5 bases at V and 3 bases at J; junction bases unmatched: 11. Germline assignment: CDR1 SGHNT and CDR2 YYREEE (reference sequence).

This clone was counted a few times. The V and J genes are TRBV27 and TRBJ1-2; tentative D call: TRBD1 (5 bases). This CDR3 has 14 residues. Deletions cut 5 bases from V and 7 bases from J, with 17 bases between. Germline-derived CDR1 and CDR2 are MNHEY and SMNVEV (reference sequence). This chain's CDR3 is CASSLVAGVGGYTF. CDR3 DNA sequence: TGTGCCAGCAGTCTTGTGGCGGGGGTTGGTGGCTACACCTTC.

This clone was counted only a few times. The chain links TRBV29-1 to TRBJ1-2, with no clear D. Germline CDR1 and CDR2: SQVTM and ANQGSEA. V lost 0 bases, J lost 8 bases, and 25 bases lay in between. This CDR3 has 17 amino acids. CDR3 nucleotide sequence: TGCAGCGTTGAAGACACACTAGGAAGACCCTCCGCGGGAGGCTACACCTTC. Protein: CSVEDTLGRPSAGGYTF.

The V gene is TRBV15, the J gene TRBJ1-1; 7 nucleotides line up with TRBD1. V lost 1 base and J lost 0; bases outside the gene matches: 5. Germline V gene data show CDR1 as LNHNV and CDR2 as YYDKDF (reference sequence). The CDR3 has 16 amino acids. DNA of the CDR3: TGTGCCACCAGCAGAGTGCTCACAGGGGTGAACACTGAAGCTTTCTTT. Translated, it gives CATSRVLTGVNTEAFF.

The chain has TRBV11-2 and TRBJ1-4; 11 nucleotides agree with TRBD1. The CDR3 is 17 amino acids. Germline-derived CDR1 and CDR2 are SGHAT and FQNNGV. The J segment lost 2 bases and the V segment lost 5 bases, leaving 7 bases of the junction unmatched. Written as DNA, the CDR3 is TGTGCCAGCAGCCTTCAGGGACAGGGGGTTACTAATGAAAAACTGTTTTTT. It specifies CASSLQGQGVTNEKLFF. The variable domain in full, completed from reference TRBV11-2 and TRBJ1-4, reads EAGVAQSPRYKIIEKRQSVAFWCNPISGHATLYWYQQILGQGPKLLIQFQNNGVVDDSQLPKDRFSAERLKGVDSTLKIQPAKLEDSAVYLCASSLQGQGVTNEKLFFGSGTQLSVL.